The clone carrying this T cell receptor (beta chain) appeared a single time. This specimen belongs to a study of T cell responses to AZD1222 COVID-19 vaccine. Data came from immunoSEQ multiplex PCR; TCRdb stores just in-frame clones and leaves some out. The sample contains some 170,000 clones, 85% to 90% of which appear only once. CDR3 length: 13 amino acids. Germline V gives CDR1 LGHDT, CDR2 YNNKEL (reference sequence). V shed 0 bases and J shed 6 bases, with 8 bases lying between them. This clonotype originated in an adult in good health. V and J are TRBV3-1 (or the pseudogene TRBV3-2) and TRBJ1-1; D not resolved. The specimen comprised peripheral blood, sampled on day 0 of AZD1222 vaccination. CDR3 nucleotides: TGTGCCAGCAGCCAAGATGGCTACGCTGAAGCTTTCTTT. This gives the protein CASSQDGYAEAFF.